This passage covers 8 T cell receptor beta chains from one sample sequenced in a study of cytomegalovirus exposure and HLA in healthy donors. With 60 Vbeta and 13 Jbeta primers, the PCR was carried out. Generated by immunoSEQ multiplex PCR, the TCRdb table keeps only in-frame clones and is missing some. Here the sample spans tens of thousands of clones, about 50% being singletons. Sequenced: PBMCs. The receptors were sampled from a human donor in good health.

The chain recombines TRBV6-6 with TRBJ1-3; 7 bases line up with TRBD1. The CDR3 covers 14 residues. In germline, CDR1 is MNHNY, CDR2 SVGAGI (reference sequence). The junction had 2 bases not matched to a gene; V was cut back by 6 bases and J by 0 bases. CDR3 nucleotide sequence: TGTGCCAGCAGACAGGGGATCTCTGGAAACACCATATATTTT. Amino acid sequence: CASRQGISGNTIYF.

The chain uses TRBV2 and TRBJ1-5; 11 bases fit TRBD1. Germline V CDR1 and CDR2: SNHLY, FYNNEI. The CDR3 covers 13 residues. V was pared by 6 bases and J by 6 bases, with 1 base of the junction left unmatched. The CDR3 region is CASRGQGAQPQHF. In nucleotides, the CDR3 is TGTGCCAGCAGAGGACAGGGGGCTCAGCCCCAGCATTTT.

The chain is built from TRBV7-6 and TRBJ2-2; D is perhaps TRBD1 (6 bases). Trimming left V 6 bases short and J 4 bases short, with 9 bases between. The length of the CDR3 is 13 residues. CDR1 and CDR2 from the germline V gene are SGHVS and FNYEAQ. The CDR3 DNA is TGTGCCAGCAGACAGGGATCCACCGGGGAGCTGTTTTTT. Its protein product is CASRQGSTGELFF.

This chain links TRBV6-9 with TRBJ1-2; D is ambiguous. The CDR3 is 12 residues long. Trimming took off 5 bases at V and 8 bases at J, with 12 bases between the two ends. The germline gives CDR1 MNHGY, CDR2 SVAAGI. In DNA, the CDR3 is TGTGCCAGCAGTCCCCCCAGGTTAGGCTACACCTTC. Protein: CASSPPRLGYTF.

The chain links TRBV29-1 to TRBJ1-1, with D perhaps matching TRBD1 (5 bases). This CDR3 region has 13 residues. V lost 3 bases and J 4 bases, leaving 12 bases between the germline ends. Germline assignment: CDR1 SQVTM and CDR2 ANQGSEA. The CDR3 nucleotides are TGCAGCGTTGATTATCAGGGAGGCACTGAAGCTTTCTTT. Amino acids: CSVDYQGGTEAFF.

The genes are TRBV5-1 and TRBJ1-2; D is unresolved. The V and J ends lost 0 bases and 6 bases respectively, with 18 bases between them. Germline-derived CDR1 and CDR2 are SGHRS and YFSETQ. The CDR3 loop spans 16 amino acids. The CDR3 spells CASSLAWAGTSNGYTF. The CDR3 region has the DNA TGCGCCAGCAGCTTGGCCTGGGCAGGCACGAGTAATGGCTACACCTTC.

The chain has TRBV7-9 and TRBJ2-1, with TRBD2 as a possible D gene (5 bases). CDR3 length: 17 residues. Per germline, CDR1 SEHNR and CDR2 FQNEAQ (reference sequence). Trimming took 4 bases from V and 0 from J, leaving 16 bases between them. The CDR3 here is CASSSFRRRSSYNEQFF. The CDR3 DNA follows: TGTGCCAGCAGCTCCTTCAGGCGGAGGAGCTCCTACAATGAGCAGTTCTTC.

The chain has TRBV6-5 and TRBJ2-1; D perhaps matches TRBD1 (5 bases). This CDR3 has 13 amino acids. The V gene lost 6 bases and the J gene lost 3 bases, with 9 bases spanning the gap. CDR1 is MNHEY, CDR2 SVGAGI, per germline. The CDR3 nucleotides read TGTGCCAGCAGGGACAAACACTACAATGAGCAGTTCTTC. It specifies CASRDKHYNEQFF.